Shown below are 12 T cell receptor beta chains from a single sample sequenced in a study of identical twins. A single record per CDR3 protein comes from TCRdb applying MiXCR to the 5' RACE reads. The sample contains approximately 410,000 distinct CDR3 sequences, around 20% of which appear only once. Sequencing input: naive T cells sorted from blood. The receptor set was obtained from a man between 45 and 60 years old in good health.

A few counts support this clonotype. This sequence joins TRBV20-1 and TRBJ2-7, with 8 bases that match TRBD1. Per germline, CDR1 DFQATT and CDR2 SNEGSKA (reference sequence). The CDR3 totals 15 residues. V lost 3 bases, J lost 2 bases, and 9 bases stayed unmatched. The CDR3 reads CSASSTGTGTYEQYF. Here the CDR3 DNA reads TGCAGTGCTAGTTCAACCGGGACAGGAACCTACGAGCAGTACTTC.

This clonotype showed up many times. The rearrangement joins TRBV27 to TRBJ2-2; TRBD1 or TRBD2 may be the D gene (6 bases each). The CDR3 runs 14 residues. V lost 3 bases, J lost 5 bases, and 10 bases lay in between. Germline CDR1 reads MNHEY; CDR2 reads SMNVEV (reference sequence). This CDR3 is CASSFGGGTGELFF. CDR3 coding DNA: TGTGCCAGCAGTTTTGGAGGGGGTACCGGGGAGCTGTTTTTT.

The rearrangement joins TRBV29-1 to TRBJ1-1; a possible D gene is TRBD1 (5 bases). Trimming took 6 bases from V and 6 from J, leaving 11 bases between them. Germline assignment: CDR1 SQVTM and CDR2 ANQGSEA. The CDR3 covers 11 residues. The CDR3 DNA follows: TGCAGCGTCGCCGGGACTCCTGAAGCTTTCTTT. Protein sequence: CSVAGTPEAFF.

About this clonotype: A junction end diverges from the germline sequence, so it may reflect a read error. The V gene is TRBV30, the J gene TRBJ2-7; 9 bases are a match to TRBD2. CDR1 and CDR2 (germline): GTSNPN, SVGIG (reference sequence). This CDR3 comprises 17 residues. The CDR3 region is CAWSVPRQGLAIYEHYF. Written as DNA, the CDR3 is TGTGCCTGGAGTGTACCACGCCAGGGACTAGCCATCTACGAGCATTACTTC.

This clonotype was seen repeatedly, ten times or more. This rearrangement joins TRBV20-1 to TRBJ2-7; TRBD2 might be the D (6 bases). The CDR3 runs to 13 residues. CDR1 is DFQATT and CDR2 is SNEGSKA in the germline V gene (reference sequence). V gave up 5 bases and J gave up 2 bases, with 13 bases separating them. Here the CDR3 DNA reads TGCAGTGCTCTCACCGGGGGAGCCTACGAGCAGTACTTC. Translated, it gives CSALTGGAYEQYF.

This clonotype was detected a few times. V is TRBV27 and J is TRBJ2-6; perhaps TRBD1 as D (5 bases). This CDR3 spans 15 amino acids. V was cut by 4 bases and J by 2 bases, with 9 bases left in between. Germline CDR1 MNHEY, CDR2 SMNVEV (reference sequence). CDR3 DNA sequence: TGTGCCAGCAGTTCCGGACAACCTGGGGCCAACGTCCTGACTTTC. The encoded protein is CASSSGQPGANVLTF. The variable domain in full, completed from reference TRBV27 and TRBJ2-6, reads EAQVTQNPRYLITVTGKKLTVTCSQNMNHEYMSWYRQDPGLGLRQIYYSMNVEVTDKGDVPEGYKVSRKEKRNFPLILESPSPNQTSLYFCASSSGQPGANVLTFGAGSRLTVL.

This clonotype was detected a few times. CDR3 nucleotides: TGCAGTGCTACCCGGGACCTCTACGAGCAGTACTTC. Translation: CSATRDLYEQYF. This chain connects TRBV20-1 to TRBJ2-7, with D possibly called TRBD1 or TRBD2 (5 bases each). The CDR3 has 12 amino acids. V shed 4 bases and J shed 3 bases, with 10 bases lying between them. In germline, CDR1 is DFQATT, CDR2 SNEGSKA (reference sequence).

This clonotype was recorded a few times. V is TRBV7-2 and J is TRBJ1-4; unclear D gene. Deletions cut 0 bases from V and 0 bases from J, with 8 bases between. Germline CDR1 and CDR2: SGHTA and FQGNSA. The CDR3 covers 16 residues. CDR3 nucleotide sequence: TGTGCCAGCAGCTTAGCAGTCGTTCCAACTAATGAAAAACTGTTTTTT. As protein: CASSLAVVPTNEKLFF.

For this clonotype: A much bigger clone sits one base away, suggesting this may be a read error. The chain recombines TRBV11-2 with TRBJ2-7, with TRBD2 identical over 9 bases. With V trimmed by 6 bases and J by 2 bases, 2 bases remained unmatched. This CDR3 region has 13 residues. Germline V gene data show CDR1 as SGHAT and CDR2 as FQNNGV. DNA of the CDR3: TGTGCCAGCAGTGGCGGGAGGGCCTACGAGCAGTACTTC. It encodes CASSGGRAYEQYF. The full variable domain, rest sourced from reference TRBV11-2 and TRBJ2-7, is EAGVAQSPRYKIIEKRQSVAFWCNPISGHATLYWYQQILGQGPKLLIQFQNNGVVDDSQLPKDRFSAERLKGVDSTLKIQPAKLEDSAVYLCASSGGRAYEQYFGPGTRLTVT.

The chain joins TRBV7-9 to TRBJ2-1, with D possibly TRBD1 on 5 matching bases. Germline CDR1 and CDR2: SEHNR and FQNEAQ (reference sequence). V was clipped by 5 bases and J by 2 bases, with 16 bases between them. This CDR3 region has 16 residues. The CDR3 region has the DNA TGTGCCAGCAGCCCCCTCCGCAGGGATCCCTACAATGAGCAGTTCTTC. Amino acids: CASSPLRRDPYNEQFF.

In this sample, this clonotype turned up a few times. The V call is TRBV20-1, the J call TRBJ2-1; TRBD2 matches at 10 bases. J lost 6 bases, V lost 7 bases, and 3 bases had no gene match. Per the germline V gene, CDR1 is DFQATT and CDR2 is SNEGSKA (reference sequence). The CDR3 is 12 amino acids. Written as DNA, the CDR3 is TGCAGTGTTCAGCGGGGGGGCAATGAGCAGTTCTTC. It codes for CSVQRGGNEQFF.

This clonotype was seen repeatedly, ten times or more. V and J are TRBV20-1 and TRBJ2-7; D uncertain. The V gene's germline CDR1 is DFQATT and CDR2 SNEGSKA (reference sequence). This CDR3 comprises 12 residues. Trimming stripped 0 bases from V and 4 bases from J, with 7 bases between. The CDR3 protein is CSARDGSYEQYF. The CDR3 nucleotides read TGCAGTGCTAGAGATGGCAGTTACGAGCAGTACTTC.